This T cell receptor beta chain came from a study of chemoradiotherapy in HPV16-positive cancers. Study observations and caveats: During treatment, candidate HPV-specific clones and E7-related motifs expanded in tumor. HPV-responsive T-cell expansion during chemoradiotherapy was linked to improved recurrence-free survival in HPV16-positive patients.

Method: immunoSEQ multiplex PCR; TCRdb's copy keeps in-frame clones and lacks some. The data show about 2,000 clones, nearly 85% seen once. J gave up 1 base and V 3 bases, and 12 bases lay outside the gene matches. The V gene's germline CDR1 is SGHRS and CDR2 YFSETQ. The CDR3 totals 18 residues. A note on this clone: Its antigen remains unknown.

The receptor was isolated from a human donor with HPV-associated anogenital cancer. Sequences were derived from tumor tissue, sampled from a patient who underwent chemoradiotherapy. V gene TRBV5-1 combines with J gene TRBJ2-3; 9 bases line up with TRBD2. CDR3 sequence: CASSWRFGSGGRTDTQYF. The CDR3 DNA follows: TGCGCCAGCAGCTGGCGCTTCGGAAGCGGGGGGCGCACAGATACGCAGTATTTT.